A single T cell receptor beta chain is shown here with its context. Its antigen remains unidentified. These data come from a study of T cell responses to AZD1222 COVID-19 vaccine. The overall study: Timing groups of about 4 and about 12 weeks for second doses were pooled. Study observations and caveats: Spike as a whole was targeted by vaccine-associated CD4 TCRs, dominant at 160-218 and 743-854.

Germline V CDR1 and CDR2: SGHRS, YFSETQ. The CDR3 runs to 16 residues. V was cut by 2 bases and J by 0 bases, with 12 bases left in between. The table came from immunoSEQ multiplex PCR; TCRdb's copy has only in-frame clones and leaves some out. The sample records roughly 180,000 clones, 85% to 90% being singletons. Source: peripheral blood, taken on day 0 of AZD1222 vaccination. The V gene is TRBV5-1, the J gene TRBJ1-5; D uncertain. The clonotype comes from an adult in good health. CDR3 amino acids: CASSFFHTHSNQPQHF. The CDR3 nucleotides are TGCGCCAGCAGCTTTTTTCACACCCATAGCAATCAGCCCCAGCATTTT.